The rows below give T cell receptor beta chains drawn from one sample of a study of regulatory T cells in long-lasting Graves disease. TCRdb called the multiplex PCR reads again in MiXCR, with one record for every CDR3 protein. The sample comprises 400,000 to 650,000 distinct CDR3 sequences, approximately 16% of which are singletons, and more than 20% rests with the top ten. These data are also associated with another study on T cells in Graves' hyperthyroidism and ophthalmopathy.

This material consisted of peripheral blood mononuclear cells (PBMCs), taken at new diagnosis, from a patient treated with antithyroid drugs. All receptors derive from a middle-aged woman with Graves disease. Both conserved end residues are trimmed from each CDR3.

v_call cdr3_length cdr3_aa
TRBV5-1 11 ASSTQGDTEAF
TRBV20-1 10 SALTPDTEAF
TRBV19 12 ASTTTGLVEKLF
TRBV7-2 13 ASSLDASLRETQY
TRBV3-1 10 ASSQERTGAF
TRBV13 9 ASSLRGAVN
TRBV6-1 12 ASRLGQGHTEAF
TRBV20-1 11 SARSPDRYEQY
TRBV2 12 ASSTAGAAYEQY
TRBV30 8 ASSHGELF
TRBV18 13 ASSPPGDAYNEQF
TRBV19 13 ASSHRDRGPGELF
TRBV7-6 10 ASSPQGETQY
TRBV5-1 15 ASRALRGGDEDTEAF
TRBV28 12 ASNRLAAYNEQF
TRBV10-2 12 ASSRRTSGDGQF
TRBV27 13 ASSSVRGWNTEAF
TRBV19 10 ATRDGSYGYT
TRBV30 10 AWSLNRNEQF
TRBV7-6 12 ASSLTPGVNEQF
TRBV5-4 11 ASSSGESYEQY
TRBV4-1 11 ASSQLWDTEAF
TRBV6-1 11 ASRPTGSYGYT
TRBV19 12 ASSSPGVFYEQY
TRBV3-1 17 ASSHEPPGLETRTDTQY
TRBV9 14 ASSGQGGGAYNEQF
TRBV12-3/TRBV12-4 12 ASKRGGSGQPQH
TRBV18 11 ASSPREGDTQY
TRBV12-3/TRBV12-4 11 ASSRFQINEQF
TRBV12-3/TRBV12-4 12 ASSSGDVNTEAF
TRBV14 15 ASSPLSGTSGADTQY
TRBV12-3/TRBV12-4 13 ASRPRRTTNEKLF
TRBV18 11 ASSRGTSLEQF
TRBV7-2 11 ASSQTVLYGYT
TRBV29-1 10 STPAERGEQF
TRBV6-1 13 ASSPPGGWGYEQY
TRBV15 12 ATSRTVHTDTQY
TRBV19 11 ASRQDIFDTQY
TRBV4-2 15 ASSQDTRPGGSQPQH
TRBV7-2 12 ASSWVQGGDTQY
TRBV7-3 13 ASSSGTSSDNEQF
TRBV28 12 ASSLPRGGRGAF
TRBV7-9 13 SSSLGQTGTEKLF
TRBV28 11 ASKAGKYNEQF
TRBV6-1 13 ASSSGTGGIDGYT
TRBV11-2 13 ASSQIAGGSYEQY
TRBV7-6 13 ASSSLQGFEDTQY
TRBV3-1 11 ASGQYGTGELF
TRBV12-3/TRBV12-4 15 ASRPAAAGTSPYEQY
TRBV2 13 ASEGLNSGANVLT